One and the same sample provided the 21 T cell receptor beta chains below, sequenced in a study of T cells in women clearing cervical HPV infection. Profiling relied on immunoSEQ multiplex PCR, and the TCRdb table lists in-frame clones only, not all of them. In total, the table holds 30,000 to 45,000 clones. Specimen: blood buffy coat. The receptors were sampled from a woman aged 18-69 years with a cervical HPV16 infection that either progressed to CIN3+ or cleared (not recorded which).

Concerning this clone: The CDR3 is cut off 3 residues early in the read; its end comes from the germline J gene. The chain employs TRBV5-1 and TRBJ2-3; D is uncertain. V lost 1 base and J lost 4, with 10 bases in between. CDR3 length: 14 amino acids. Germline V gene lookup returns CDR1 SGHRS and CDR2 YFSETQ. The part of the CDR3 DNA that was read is TGCGCCAGCAGCTTGTCCTACTCCTCAGATACG. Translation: CASSLSYSSDT. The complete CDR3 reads CASSLSYSSDTQYF.

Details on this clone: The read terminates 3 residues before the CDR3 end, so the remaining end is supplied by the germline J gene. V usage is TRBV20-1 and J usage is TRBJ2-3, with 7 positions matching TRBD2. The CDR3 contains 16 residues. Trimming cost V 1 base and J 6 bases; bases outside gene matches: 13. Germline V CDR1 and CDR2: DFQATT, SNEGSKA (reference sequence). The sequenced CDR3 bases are TGCAGTGCTAGAGTATTGGCGGGAGCGTCCGACGATACG. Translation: CSARVLAGASDDT. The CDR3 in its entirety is CSARVLAGASDDTQYF.

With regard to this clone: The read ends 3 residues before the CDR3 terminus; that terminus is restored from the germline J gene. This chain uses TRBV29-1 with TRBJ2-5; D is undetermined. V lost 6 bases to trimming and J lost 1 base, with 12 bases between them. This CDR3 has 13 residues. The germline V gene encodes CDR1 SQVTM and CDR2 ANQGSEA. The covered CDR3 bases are TGCAGCGTAGGCCGCAACCTCCAAGAGACC. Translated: CSVGRNLQET. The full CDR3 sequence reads CSVGRNLQETQYF.

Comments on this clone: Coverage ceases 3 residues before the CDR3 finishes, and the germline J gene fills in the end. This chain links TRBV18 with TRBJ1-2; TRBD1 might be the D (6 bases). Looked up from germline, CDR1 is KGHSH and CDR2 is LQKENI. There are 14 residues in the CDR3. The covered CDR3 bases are TGTGCCAGCTCACCATACAGGGATTCGAATGAC. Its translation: CASSPYRDSND. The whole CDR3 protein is CASSPYRDSNDYTF.

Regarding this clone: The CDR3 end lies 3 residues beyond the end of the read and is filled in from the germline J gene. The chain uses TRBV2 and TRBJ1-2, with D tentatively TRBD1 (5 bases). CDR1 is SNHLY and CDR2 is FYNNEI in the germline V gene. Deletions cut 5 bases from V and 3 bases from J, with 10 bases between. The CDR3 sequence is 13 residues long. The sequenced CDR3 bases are TGTGCCAGCAGTTATGACAGTTACTATGGC. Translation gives CASSYDSYYG. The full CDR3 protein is CASSYDSYYGYTF.

The CDR3 bases that were read are TGTGCCAGCAGCTTAGCAGGGGGTCACACCGGGGAG. Its protein product is CASSLAGGHTGE. The entire CDR3 protein reads CASSLAGGHTGELFF. The V gene is TRBV7-7, the J gene TRBJ2-2, with D perhaps TRBD1 (6 bases). The CDR3 is cut off 3 residues early in the read; its end comes from the germline J gene. The CDR3 has 15 amino acids. V was pared by 0 bases and J by 3 bases, with 8 bases between. Germline CDR1 is SSHAT and CDR2 is FNYEAQ (reference sequence).

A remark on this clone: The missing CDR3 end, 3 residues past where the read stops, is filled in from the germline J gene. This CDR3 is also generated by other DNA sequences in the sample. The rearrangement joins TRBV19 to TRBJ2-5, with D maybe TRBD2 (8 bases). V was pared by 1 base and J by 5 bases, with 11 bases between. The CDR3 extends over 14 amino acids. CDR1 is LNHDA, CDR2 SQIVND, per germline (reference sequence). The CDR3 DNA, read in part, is TGTGCCAGTAGTATAGCGGGAGGGGGCGAGACC. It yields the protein CASSIAGGGET. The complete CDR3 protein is CASSIAGGGETQYF.

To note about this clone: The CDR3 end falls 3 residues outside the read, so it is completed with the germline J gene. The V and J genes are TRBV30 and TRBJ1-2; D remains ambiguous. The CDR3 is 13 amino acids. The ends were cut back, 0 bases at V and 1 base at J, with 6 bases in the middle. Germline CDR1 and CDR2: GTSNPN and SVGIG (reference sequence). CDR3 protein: CAWSVRVNYGYTF. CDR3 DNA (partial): TGTGCCTGGAGTGTCCGGGTTAACTATGGC.

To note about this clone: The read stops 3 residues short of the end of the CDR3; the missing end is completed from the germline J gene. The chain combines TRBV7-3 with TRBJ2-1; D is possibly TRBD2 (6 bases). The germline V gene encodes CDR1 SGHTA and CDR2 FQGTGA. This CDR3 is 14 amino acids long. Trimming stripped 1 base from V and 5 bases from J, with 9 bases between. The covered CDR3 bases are TGTGCCAGCAGCTTAAGCGGGGCCCACAATGAG. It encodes CASSLSGAHNE. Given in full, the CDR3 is CASSLSGAHNEQFF.

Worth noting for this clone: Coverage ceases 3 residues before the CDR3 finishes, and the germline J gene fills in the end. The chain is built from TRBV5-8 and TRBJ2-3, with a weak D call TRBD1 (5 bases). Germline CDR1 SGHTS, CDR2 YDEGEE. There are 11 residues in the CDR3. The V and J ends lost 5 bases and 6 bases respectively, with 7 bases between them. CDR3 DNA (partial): TGTGCCAGCAGTAACAGGGATACG. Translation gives CASSNRDT. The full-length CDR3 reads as CASSNRDTQYF.

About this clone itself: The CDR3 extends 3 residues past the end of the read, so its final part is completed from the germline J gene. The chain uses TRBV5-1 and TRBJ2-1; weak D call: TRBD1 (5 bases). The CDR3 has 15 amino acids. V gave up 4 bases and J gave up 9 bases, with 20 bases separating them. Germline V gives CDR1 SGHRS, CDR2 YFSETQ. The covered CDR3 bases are TGCGCCAGCAGCCCTCGGTCACAGGCTTTGACTGAG. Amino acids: CASSPRSQALTE. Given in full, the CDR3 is CASSPRSQALTEQFF.

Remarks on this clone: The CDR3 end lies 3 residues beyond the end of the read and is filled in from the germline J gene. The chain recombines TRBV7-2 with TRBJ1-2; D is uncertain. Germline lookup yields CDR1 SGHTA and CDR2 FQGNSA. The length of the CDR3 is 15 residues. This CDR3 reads CASSFESGSFYDYTF. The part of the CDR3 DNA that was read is TGTGCCAGCAGCTTCGAGAGCGGGAGTTTCTACGAC.

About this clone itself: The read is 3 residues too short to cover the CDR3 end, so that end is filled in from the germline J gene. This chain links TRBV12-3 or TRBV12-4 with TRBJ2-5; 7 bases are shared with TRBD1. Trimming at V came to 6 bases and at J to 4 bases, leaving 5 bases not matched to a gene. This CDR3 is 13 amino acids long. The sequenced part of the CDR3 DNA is TGTGCCAGCAGCCCGGGACAGCTAGAGACC. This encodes CASSPGQLET. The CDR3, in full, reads CASSPGQLETQYF.

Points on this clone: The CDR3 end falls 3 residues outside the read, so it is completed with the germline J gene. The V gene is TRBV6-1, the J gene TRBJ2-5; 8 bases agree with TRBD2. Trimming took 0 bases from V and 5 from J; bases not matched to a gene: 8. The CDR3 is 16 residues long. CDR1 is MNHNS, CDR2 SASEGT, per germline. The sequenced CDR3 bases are TGTGCCAGCAGTGAAGCTAGCGGGGCACACATTGAGACC. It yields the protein CASSEASGAHIET. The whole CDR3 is CASSEASGAHIETQYF.

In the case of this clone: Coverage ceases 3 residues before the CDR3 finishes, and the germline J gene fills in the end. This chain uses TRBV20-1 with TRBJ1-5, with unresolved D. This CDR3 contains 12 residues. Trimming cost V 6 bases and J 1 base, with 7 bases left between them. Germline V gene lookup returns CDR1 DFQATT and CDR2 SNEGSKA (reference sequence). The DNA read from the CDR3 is TGCAGTGCATACAGAAGCAATCAGCCC. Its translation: CSAYRSNQP. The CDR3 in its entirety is CSAYRSNQPQHF.

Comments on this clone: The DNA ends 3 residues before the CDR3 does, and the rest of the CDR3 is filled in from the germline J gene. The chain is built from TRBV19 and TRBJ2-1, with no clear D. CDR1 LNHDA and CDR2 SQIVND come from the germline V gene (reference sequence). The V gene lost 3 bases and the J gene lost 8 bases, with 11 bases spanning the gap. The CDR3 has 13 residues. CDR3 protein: CASSIPRVDEQFF. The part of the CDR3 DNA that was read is TGTGCCAGTAGTATTCCTAGAGTCGATGAG.

The CDR3 bases that were read are TGTGCCAGCGGAACCGACAGCCTCTACGAG. This gives the protein CASGTDSLYE. The complete CDR3 protein is CASGTDSLYEQYF. J is TRBJ2-7 and V is TRBV2; tentative D call: TRBD1 (5 bases). The DNA ends 3 residues before the CDR3 does, and the rest of the CDR3 is filled in from the germline J gene. CDR1 and CDR2 (germline): SNHLY, FYNNEI. Trimming stripped 8 bases from V and 3 bases from J, with 14 bases between. This CDR3 is built from 13 residues.

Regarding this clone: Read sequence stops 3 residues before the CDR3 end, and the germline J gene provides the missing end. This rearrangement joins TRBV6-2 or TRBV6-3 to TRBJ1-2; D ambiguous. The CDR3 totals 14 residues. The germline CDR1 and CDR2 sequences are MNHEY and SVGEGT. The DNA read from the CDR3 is TGTGCCAGCAGTATAGCGGGAGAATGGGGTGAC. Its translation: CASSIAGEWGD. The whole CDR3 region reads CASSIAGEWGDYTF.

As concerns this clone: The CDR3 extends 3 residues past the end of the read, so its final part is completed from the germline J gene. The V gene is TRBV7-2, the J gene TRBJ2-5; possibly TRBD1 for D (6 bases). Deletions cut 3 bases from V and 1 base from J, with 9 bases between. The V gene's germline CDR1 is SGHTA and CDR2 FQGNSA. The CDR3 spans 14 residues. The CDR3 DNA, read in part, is TGTGCCAGCAGCTTTGACAGGTTCCAAGAGACC. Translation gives CASSFDRFQET. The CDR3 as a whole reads CASSFDRFQETQYF.

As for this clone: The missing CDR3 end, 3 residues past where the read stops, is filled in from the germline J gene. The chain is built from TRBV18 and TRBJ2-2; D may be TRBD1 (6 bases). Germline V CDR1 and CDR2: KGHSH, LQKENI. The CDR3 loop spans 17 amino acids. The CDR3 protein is CASSPPTAGTTNEKLFF. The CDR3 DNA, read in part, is TGTGCCAGCTCCCCCCCCACAGCAGGGACAACTAATGAAAAG.

CDR3 bases read: TGTGCCAGCAGTGATTGGGGGGGCCCTTCCACAGATACG. This sequence encodes CASSDWGGPSTDT. The CDR3 as a whole reads CASSDWGGPSTDTQYF. The rearrangement joins TRBV2 to TRBJ2-3, with D perhaps matching TRBD2 (7 bases). The sequenced fragment ends 3 residues before the CDR3 boundary, so the rest is inferred from the germline J gene. CDR1 is SNHLY and CDR2 is FYNNEI in the germline V gene. V lost 3 bases to trimming and J lost 2 bases, with 15 bases between them. There are 16 residues in the CDR3.